This entry lists 31 T cell receptor beta chains sequenced from one sample in a study of cytomegalovirus exposure and HLA in healthy donors. The PCR was carried out with 60 Vbeta primers and 13 Jbeta primers. Here immunoSEQ multiplex PCR was the method, and the copy in TCRdb shows in-frame clones only, minus some. The sample lists roughly 99,000 clones, about 79% seen once, with around 3.5% in the top ten. The specimen sequenced was PBMCs. These receptors were obtained from a male donor in good health and CMV-seropositive.

The V and J genes are TRBV7-9 and TRBJ1-2; 7 bases map to TRBD1. This CDR3 region has 15 residues. Germline V gene sequence: CDR1 SEHNR, CDR2 FQNEAQ (reference sequence). V trimming: 5 bases; J trimming: 4 bases; junction bases outside the gene matches: 10. The CDR3 loop reads CASSPRGAGGYGYTF. The CDR3 DNA reads as TGTGCCAGCAGCCCTAGGGGGGCAGGGGGCTATGGCTACACCTTC.

The V gene is TRBV7-2, the J gene TRBJ2-3; 12 nucleotides agree with TRBD2. This CDR3 comprises 16 residues. Losses at the gene ends were 2 bases for V and 2 bases for J; bases not matched to a gene: 2. CDR1 is SGHTA, CDR2 FQGNSA, per germline. The CDR3 nucleotides are TGTGCCAGCAGCTTAAGGACTAGCGGGGACACAGATACGCAGTATTTT. This codes for CASSLRTSGDTDTQYF.

The V and J genes are TRBV10-3 and TRBJ1-4; D gene ambiguous. Per the germline V gene, CDR1 is ENHRY and CDR2 is SYGVKD. The ends were cut back, 2 bases at V and 4 bases at J, with 14 bases in the middle. The CDR3 spans 16 residues. CDR3 DNA: TGTGCCATCAGTGAGGGTCGCAACGAGGGTAATGAAAAACTGTTTTTT. This encodes CAISEGRNEGNEKLFF.

This chain connects TRBV7-2 to TRBJ2-1, with TRBD2 identical over 8 bases. This CDR3 has 15 residues. Trimming took 3 bases from V and 3 from J; bases not matched to a gene: 4. CDR1 SGHTA and CDR2 FQGNSA come from the germline V gene. CDR3 loop: CASSFSGDGYNEQFF. CDR3 bases: TGTGCCAGCAGCTTTAGCGGGGACGGCTACAATGAGCAGTTCTTC.

This clone was counted a single time. The identical CDR3 is also encoded by other nucleotide sequences in the sample. The rearrangement joins TRBV7-9 to TRBJ1-2; 8 bases align to TRBD1. The CDR3 loop spans 14 amino acids. V lost 1 base and J lost 5; bases outside the gene matches: 3. Germline V gene sequence: CDR1 SEHNR, CDR2 FQNEAQ (reference sequence). CDR3 bases: TGTGCCAGCAGCTTAGATGGACAGGGTTATGGCTACACCTTC. Its translation: CASSLDGQGYGYTF.

This chain uses TRBV4-1 with TRBJ2-2; a possible D gene is TRBD1 (5 bases). Germline-derived CDR1 and CDR2 are MGHRA and YSYEKL. The CDR3 sequence is 16 residues long. V lost 3 bases to trimming and J lost 3 bases, with 14 bases between them. CDR3 DNA sequence: TGCGCCAGCAGCCACTTGACAGTGACCGACACCGGGGAGCTGTTTTTT. Its translation is CASSHLTVTDTGELFF.

The chain couples TRBV5-4 to TRBJ1-1; 9 bases fit TRBD1. The CDR3 length is 15 residues. Per the germline V gene, CDR1 is SGHNT and CDR2 is YYREEE (reference sequence). J was trimmed by 4 bases and V by 0 bases; bases with no gene match: 4. The chain's CDR3 is CASSLGTGVATEAFF. DNA of the CDR3: TGTGCCAGCAGCTTGGGGACAGGGGTAGCCACTGAAGCTTTCTTT. The entire variable domain, with the rest obtained from reference TRBV5-4 and TRBJ1-1, is as follows: ETGVTQSPTHLIKTRGQQVTLRCSSQSGHNTVSWYQQALGQGPQFIFQYYREEENGRGNFPPRFSGLQFPNYSSELNVNALELDDSALYLCASSLGTGVATEAFFGQGTRLTVV.

The J gene is TRBJ1-4, the V gene TRBV15, with TRBD1 identical over 7 bases. V lost 5 bases and J lost 4; bases outside the gene matches: 10. This CDR3 contains 16 residues. In germline, CDR1 is LNHNV, CDR2 YYDKDF (reference sequence). The CDR3 loop reads CATSGLPGQLNEKLFF. As DNA, the CDR3 is TGTGCCACCAGCGGACTCCCGGGACAGCTTAATGAAAAACTGTTTTTT.

The V and J genes are TRBV18 and TRBJ2-5, with D maybe TRBD2 (7 bases). V shed 3 bases and J shed 4 bases, with 15 bases lying between them. This CDR3 is built from 15 residues. Germline V lookup: CDR1 KGHSH, CDR2 LQKENI. In DNA, the CDR3 is TGTGCCAGCTCACCCCTGGAGGGGGGGGCAGAGACCCAGTACTTC. This sequence encodes CASSPLEGGAETQYF. The entire variable domain, with the rest obtained from reference TRBV18 and TRBJ2-5, is as follows: NAGVMQNPRHLVRRRGQEARLRCSPMKGHSHVYWYRQLPEEGLKFMVYLQKENIIDESGMPKERFSAEFPKEGPSILRIQQVVRGDSAAYFCASSPLEGGAETQYFGPGTRLLVL.

The CDR3 loop reads CASSPGDRGLEKLFF. The DNA for the CDR3 is TGTGCCAGTAGTCCAGGGGACAGGGGGCTTGAAAAACTGTTTTTT. The chain employs TRBV19 and TRBJ1-4, with 12 bases lining up with TRBD1. CDR1 is LNHDA, CDR2 SQIVND, per germline (reference sequence). This CDR3 region has 15 residues. After removal of 5 bases from V and 7 bases from J, the junction contained 5 bases not matched to a gene.

As DNA, the CDR3 is TGCAGCGTTGAAGACATGAACACTGAAGCTTTCTTT. It translates to CSVEDMNTEAFF. The J gene is TRBJ1-1, the V gene TRBV29-1, with unresolved D. The germline CDR1 and CDR2 sequences are SQVTM and ANQGSEA. V dropped 0 bases and J dropped 0 bases, with 2 bases sitting between them. This CDR3 spans 12 amino acids.

The V gene is TRBV25-1, the J gene TRBJ1-2; 7 bases fit TRBD1. The CDR3 is 14 residues long. Trimming at V came to 6 bases and at J to 3 bases, leaving 7 bases not matched to a gene. Germline CDR1 and CDR2: MGHDK and SYGVNS. As DNA, the CDR3 is TGTGCCAGCAGAGAAGGGGGCGAGTACTATGGCTACACCTTC. Translating gives CASREGGEYYGYTF.

The rearrangement links TRBV5-1 to TRBJ1-1; D call uncertain. The CDR3 totals 16 residues. V lost 2 bases, J lost 1 base, and 15 bases lay in between. Germline-derived CDR1 and CDR2 are SGHRS and YFSETQ. CDR3 sequence: CASSFPRGRENTEAFF. The CDR3 nucleotides read TGCGCCAGCAGCTTCCCTCGAGGACGGGAGAACACTGAAGCTTTCTTT.

This rearrangement joins TRBV30 to TRBJ2-3; 14 bases fit TRBD2. CDR1 GTSNPN and CDR2 SVGIG come from the germline V gene (reference sequence). CDR3 length: 14 amino acids. V shed 8 bases, J shed 3 bases, and the junction held 4 bases outside the gene matches. The CDR3: CAGLAGGVTDTQYF. The DNA of the CDR3 is TGTGCCGGACTAGCGGGGGGTGTGACAGATACGCAGTATTTT.

The chain links TRBV9 to TRBJ1-1, with 8 positions matching TRBD1. From germline, CDR1 is SGDLS and CDR2 YYNGEE. The CDR3 totals 14 residues. V shed 1 base and J 2 bases; nucleotides not matched to a gene: 1. Here the CDR3 reads CASSVQGANTEAFF. The CDR3 bases are TGTGCCAGCAGCGTACAGGGGGCTAACACTGAAGCTTTCTTT.

This chain uses TRBV4-1 with TRBJ1-2; D unclear. Germline CDR1 and CDR2: MGHRA and YSYEKL. The CDR3 is 13 amino acids. V dropped 0 bases and J dropped 1 base, with 3 bases sitting between them. CDR3 bases: TGCGCCAGCAGCCAAGACGGTAACTATGGCTACACCTTC. This encodes CASSQDGNYGYTF.

V usage is TRBV29-1 and J usage is TRBJ1-1; 7 positions match TRBD1. The germline gives CDR1 SQVTM, CDR2 ANQGSEA. The CDR3 is made up of 13 amino acids. J was trimmed by 5 bases and V by 7 bases; bases with no gene match: 10. The chain's CDR3 is CSGCTGARTEAFF. CDR3 coding DNA: TGCAGCGGATGTACAGGGGCGAGGACTGAAGCTTTCTTT.

The chain joins TRBV5-1 to TRBJ1-1, with D perhaps TRBD1 (6 bases). This CDR3 has 16 amino acids. V was shortened by 4 bases and J by 4 bases, with 20 bases between the two germline ends. Germline loops: CDR1 SGHRS, CDR2 YFSETQ. CDR3 in amino acids: CASSLDRHGAFTEAFF. The CDR3 DNA follows: TGCGCCAGCAGCCTAGACAGGCATGGGGCATTCACTGAAGCTTTCTTT.

The genes are TRBV11-2 and TRBJ2-7; TRBD1 matches at 9 bases. Germline lookup yields CDR1 SGHAT and CDR2 FQNNGV. The V gene end was trimmed by 1 base and the J gene end by 4 bases; junction bases not matched to a gene: 8. The CDR3 totals 16 residues. CDR3 amino acids: CASSLVRGTGLYEQYF. The CDR3 bases are TGTGCCAGCAGCTTAGTTAGGGGGACAGGGTTGTACGAGCAGTACTTC.

This chain links TRBV27 with TRBJ1-1, with D maybe TRBD1 (6 bases). Germline V gene data show CDR1 as MNHEY and CDR2 as SMNVEV (reference sequence). This CDR3 is 16 amino acids long. V was pared by 3 bases and J by 1 base, with 15 bases between. The CDR3 protein is CASSFFSQGQNTEAFF. The CDR3 coding sequence is TGTGCCAGCAGTTTTTTCTCACAGGGACAGAACACTGAAGCTTTCTTT.

The rearrangement links TRBV5-1 to TRBJ1-2, with 10 bases identical to TRBD1. The CDR3 totals 19 residues. In germline, CDR1 is SGHRS, CDR2 YFSETQ. With V trimmed by 4 bases and J by 0 bases, 15 bases remained unmatched. The chain's CDR3 is CASSTDRGPGISANYGYTF. The CDR3 nucleotides read TGCGCCAGCAGCACAGACAGGGGGCCCGGTATCAGCGCTAACTATGGCTACACCTTC.

The V and J genes are TRBV4-2 and TRBJ1-3, with a possible D match to TRBD1 (6 bases). Germline V gene data show CDR1 as LGHNA and CDR2 as YNFKEQ. The CDR3 runs 16 residues. Trimming cost V 0 bases and J 2 bases, with 11 bases left between them. CDR3 DNA sequence: TGTGCCAGCAGCCAAGACCTGGGGGCGACTGGAAACACCATATATTTT. This gives the protein CASSQDLGATGNTIYF.

V is TRBV27 and J is TRBJ1-4; TRBD1 is a possible D gene (6 bases). Germline-derived CDR1 and CDR2 are MNHEY and SMNVEV (reference sequence). V gave up 5 bases and J gave up 7 bases, with 8 bases separating them. The CDR3 is made up of 12 amino acids. In DNA form, the CDR3 reads TGTGCCAGCAGTCCCAGGGGTGAAAAACTGTTTTTT. It encodes CASSPRGEKLFF.

V and J are TRBV30 and TRBJ2-3, with 11 bases fitting TRBD2. The germline gives CDR1 GTSNPN, CDR2 SVGIG (reference sequence). The junction had 11 bases not matched to a gene; V was cut back by 1 base and J by 5 bases. This CDR3 has 17 amino acids. The CDR3 loop is CAWSAGVASGGKDTQYF. CDR3 bases: TGTGCCTGGAGTGCCGGTGTGGCTAGCGGGGGGAAAGATACGCAGTATTTT. The whole variable domain, filled in from reference TRBV30 and TRBJ2-3, reads SQTIHQWPATLVQPVGSPLSLECTVEGTSNPNLYWYRQAAGRGLQLLFYSVGIGQISSEVPQNLSASRPQDRQFILSSKKLLLSDSGFYLCAWSAGVASGGKDTQYFGPGTRLTVL.

The chain is built from TRBV2 and TRBJ1-5; D call uncertain. The CDR3 sequence is 14 residues long. Trimming removed 3 bases from V and 3 bases from J, with 9 bases in between. CDR1 and CDR2 from the germline V gene are SNHLY and FYNNEI. CDR3 nucleotide sequence: TGTGCCAGCAGTGATCCAGAGGTCAATCAGCCCCAGCATTTT. Protein: CASSDPEVNQPQHF.

The rearrangement links TRBV5-6 to TRBJ2-3; 8 nucleotides line up with TRBD1. The junction had 4 bases not matched to a gene; V was cut back by 4 bases and J by 3 bases. Germline V CDR1 and CDR2: SGHDT, YYEEEE. The CDR3 extends over 14 amino acids. CDR3 nucleotide sequence: TGTGCCAGCAGCGCCAGGGGGCGGACAGATACGCAGTATTTT. This translates into CASSARGRTDTQYF.

The rearrangement joins TRBV27 to TRBJ2-7, with a tentative D call TRBD1 (5 bases). CDR1 is MNHEY, CDR2 SMNVEV, per germline (reference sequence). Trimming removed 3 bases from V and 2 bases from J, with 17 bases in between. This CDR3 has 16 amino acids. CDR3 DNA: TGTGCCAGCAGTTTTAGGGCACAGGAACTCCCCTACGAGCAGTACTTC. Translation gives CASSFRAQELPYEQYF.

This chain connects TRBV6-1 to TRBJ1-1, with a tentative D call TRBD1 (5 bases). Germline-derived CDR1 and CDR2 are MNHNS and SASEGT. V lost 1 base and J 1 base, leaving 16 bases between the germline ends. The CDR3 consists of 17 residues. The CDR3: CASSEGRGRTSNTEAFF. In nucleotides, the CDR3 is TGTGCCAGCAGTGAAGGTAGGGGCAGGACGTCGAACACTGAAGCTTTCTTT.

The CDR3 loop is CASTLWGGQSYNEQFF. Written as DNA, the CDR3 is TGCGCCAGCACCCTATGGGGGGGGCAATCCTACAATGAGCAGTTCTTC. The rearrangement joins TRBV5-1 to TRBJ2-1, with a possible D match to TRBD2 (7 bases). Germline V gene sequence: CDR1 SGHRS, CDR2 YFSETQ. The CDR3 totals 16 residues. The V and J ends lost 6 bases and 1 base respectively, with 17 bases between them.

There are a few counts of this clone. The chain recombines TRBV4-1 with TRBJ2-2; TRBD2 matches 11 bases. The CDR3 has 18 residues. In germline, CDR1 is MGHRA, CDR2 YSYEKL. V was pared by 1 base and J by 2 bases, with 6 bases of the junction left unmatched. CDR3 bases: TGCGCCAGCAGCCAAGTTACTAGCGGGGGACTTAACACCGGGGAGCTGTTTTTT. Its translation is CASSQVTSGGLNTGELFF.

The chain joins TRBV15 to TRBJ1-6; D perhaps matches TRBD1 (5 bases). Trimming took 4 bases from V and 10 from J, leaving 11 bases between them. Germline-derived CDR1 and CDR2 are LNHNV and YYDKDF (reference sequence). The CDR3 is made up of 13 amino acids. CDR3 protein: CATSISGESPLHF. CDR3 DNA sequence: TGTGCCACCAGCATCTCGGGGGAGTCACCCCTCCACTTT.